This note documents a single T cell receptor beta chain sequence. The PCR was carried out with 60 Vbeta primers and 13 Jbeta primers. The protocol was immunoSEQ multiplex PCR, while the TCRdb copy is restricted to in-frame clones and leaves out a portion. The repertoire holds about 130,000 clones, with approximately 83% as singletons. The sample originates from a study of cytomegalovirus exposure and HLA in healthy donors. CDR1 and CDR2 (germline): SGHTA, FQGTGA. The CDR3 extends over 19 amino acids. V was clipped by 0 bases and J by 2 bases; unmatched bases: 9. V gene TRBV7-3 combines with J gene TRBJ2-7; 14 bases are a match to TRBD2. The sequence was obtained from a man between 35 and 55 years old in good health and CMV-seronegative. The specimen sequenced was PBMCs. Here the CDR3 reads CASSLTWKPTSGGAYEQYF. Written as DNA, the CDR3 is TGTGCCAGCAGCTTAACGTGGAAACCGACTAGCGGGGGGGCCTACGAGCAGTACTTC.